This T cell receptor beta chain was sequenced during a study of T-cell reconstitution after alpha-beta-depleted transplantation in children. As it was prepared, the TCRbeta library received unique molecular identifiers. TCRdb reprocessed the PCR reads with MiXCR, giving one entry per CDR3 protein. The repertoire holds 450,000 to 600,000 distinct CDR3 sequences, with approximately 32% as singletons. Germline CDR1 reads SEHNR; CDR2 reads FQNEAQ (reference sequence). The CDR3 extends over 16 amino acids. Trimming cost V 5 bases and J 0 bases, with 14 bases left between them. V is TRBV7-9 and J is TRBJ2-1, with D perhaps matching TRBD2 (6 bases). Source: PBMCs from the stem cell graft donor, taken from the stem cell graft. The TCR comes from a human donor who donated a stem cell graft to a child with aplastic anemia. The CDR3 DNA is TGTGCCAGCAGCCCCGATAGCGGAAGCTCCTACAATGAGCAGTTCTTC. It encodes CASSPDSGSSYNEQFF.